Below are 3 T cell receptor beta chains sequenced from a single sample in a study of a mutant IDH1 vaccine in newly diagnosed glioma. Sequenced by immunoSEQ multiplex PCR; TCRdb stores in-frame clones only, minus some. The sample contains around 30,000 clones, 80% to 85% of which appear only once. The time point was: baseline, week 1 (first vaccination visit). Documented treatment: pre-vaccination baseline after standard-of-care therapy. The sequencing here drew on peripheral blood mononuclear cells (PBMCs), taken from a glioma patient treated with radiotherapy, temozolomide or both. The origin of the receptors is a man aged 50 or older with glioma. Some clones in this sample may be carry-over from other donors' samples.

The V gene is TRBV7-2, the J gene TRBJ1-2, with TRBD1 matching 11 bases. J was trimmed by 8 bases and V by 3 bases; bases with no gene match: 5. Looked up from germline, CDR1 is SGHTA and CDR2 is FQGNSA. This CDR3 spans 14 amino acids. The CDR3 nucleotides are TGTGCCAGCAGCTTTGGACAGGGGGCTAGCGGCTACACCTTC. Protein product: CASSFGQGASGYTF.

This chain connects TRBV7-2 to TRBJ2-7, with 9 bases fitting TRBD2. Losses at the gene ends were 4 bases for V and 4 bases for J; bases not matched to a gene: 14. From germline, CDR1 is SGHTA and CDR2 FQGNSA. This CDR3 contains 17 residues. The CDR3 DNA reads TGTGCCAGCAGCTCGGTAGGGCTGGCGGGAGGGAGGTACGAGCAGTACTTC. Its protein product is CASSSVGLAGGRYEQYF.

The CDR3 coding sequence is TGTGCCAGCAGCGGCGGAGCCGGCCCTAACTATGGCTACACCTTC. It encodes CASSGGAGPNYGYTF. This chain links TRBV5-4 with TRBJ1-2, with D unresolved. The CDR3 loop spans 15 amino acids. The V end lost 4 bases, the J end lost 0 bases, and 13 bases lay between the germline ends. Germline CDR1 SGHNT, CDR2 YYREEE (reference sequence).